This entry features one TCR beta chain sequence. This specimen belongs to a study of cytomegalovirus exposure and HLA in healthy donors. PCR involved 60 Vbeta and 13 Jbeta primers. Repertoires were generated with immunoSEQ multiplex PCR, while TCRdb's copy carries only in-frame clones and drops some. The data hold tens of thousands of clones, with 79% observed a single time. In germline, CDR1 is SEHNR, CDR2 FQNEAQ (reference sequence). V shed 5 bases, J shed 6 bases, and the junction held 10 bases outside the gene matches. The CDR3 length is 14 residues. Material for sequencing was PBMCs. The chain combines TRBV7-9 with TRBJ2-7; 7 bases align to TRBD2. The clonotype comes from a man between 25 and 39 years old in good health and CMV-seronegative. This chain's CDR3 is CASSRGSGSGEQYF. For the CDR3, the DNA is TGTGCCAGCAGCCGCGGGAGCGGGTCGGGCGAGCAGTACTTC.